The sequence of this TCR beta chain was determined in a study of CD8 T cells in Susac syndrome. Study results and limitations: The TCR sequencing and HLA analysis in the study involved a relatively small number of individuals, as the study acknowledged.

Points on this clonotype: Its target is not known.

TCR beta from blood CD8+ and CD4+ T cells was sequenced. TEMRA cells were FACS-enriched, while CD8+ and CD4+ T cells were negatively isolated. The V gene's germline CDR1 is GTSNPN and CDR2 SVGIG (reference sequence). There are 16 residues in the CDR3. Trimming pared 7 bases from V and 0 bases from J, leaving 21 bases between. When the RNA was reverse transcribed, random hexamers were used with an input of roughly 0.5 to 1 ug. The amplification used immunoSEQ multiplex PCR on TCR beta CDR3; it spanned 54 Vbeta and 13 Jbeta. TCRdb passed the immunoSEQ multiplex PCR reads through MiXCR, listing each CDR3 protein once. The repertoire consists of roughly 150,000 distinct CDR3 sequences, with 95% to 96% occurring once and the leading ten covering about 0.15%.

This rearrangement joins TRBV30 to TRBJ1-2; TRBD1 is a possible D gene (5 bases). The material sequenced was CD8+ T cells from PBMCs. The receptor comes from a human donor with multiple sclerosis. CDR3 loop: CASSWDGGNSNYGYTF. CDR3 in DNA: TGTGCCTCATCCTGGGACGGGGGAAACTCTAACTATGGCTACACCTTC.